Sequencing of this T cell receptor (beta chain) was carried out in a study of long-term antiretroviral therapy in people with HIV. Overall study findings and caveats: Older ART regimens may have been in use when blood was drawn between about 2004 and 2017.

Run at survey level, the immunoSEQ assay was version v3.0. The target of sequencing was about 40,000-50,000 T-cell genomes per sample. Libraries were prepared by immunoSEQ multiplex PCR; TCRdb keeps only in-frame clonotypes and omits some of them. The profile covers 26,000 or so clones, with roughly 90% appearing a single time and approximately 4% taken by the ten largest. Only one count was recorded for this clone. Its antigen is currently unknown. The CDR3 has 15 amino acids. Deletions cut 4 bases from V and 3 bases from J, with 16 bases between. In germline, CDR1 is SGHRS, CDR2 YFSETQ. The chain employs TRBV5-1 and TRBJ2-5; the D gene is possibly TRBD1 (6 bases). The TCR originated in a woman aged 18-29 years with HIV. The sample was unsorted PBMCs, taken 0.5 years after starting antiretroviral therapy. This chain's CDR3 is CASSPQGKRKETQYF. The CDR3 coding sequence is TGCGCCAGCAGCCCACAGGGAAAAAGGAAAGAGACCCAGTACTTC.